A selection of T cell receptor beta chains follows, all from one sample in a study of CD8 T cells in Susac syndrome. One entry per CDR3 protein results from TCRdb running MiXCR on the immunoSEQ multiplex PCR reads. The table includes around 120,000 distinct CDR3 sequences, roughly 94% detected once. The sequenced sample was CD4+ T cells from PBMCs. The receptors here all came from a human donor with multiple sclerosis. Both conserved end residues are part of each CDR3. Fields, in order: V gene, D gene, clone size, J gene, CDR3 protein, CDR3 DNA. D genes are given only for firm matches. Some rows mark clone size as missing; the rest say once, few, many or name a class of expanded clone.

v_call: TRBV30
d_call: TRBD1
clone_size: NA
j_call: TRBJ2-5
cdr3_aa: CAWGRQGRETQYF
cdr3_nt: TGTGCCTGGGGGAGACAGGGAAGGGAGACCCAGTACTTC

v_call: TRBV18
d_call: TRBD1
clone_size: NA
j_call: TRBJ2-5
cdr3_aa: CASSLDRGRETQYF
cdr3_nt: TGTGCCAGCTCCCTAGACAGGGGAAGAGAGACCCAGTACTTC

v_call: TRBV5-1
d_call: NA
clone_size: NA
j_call: TRBJ2-7
cdr3_aa: CASSLTPSYEQYF
cdr3_nt: TGCGCCAGCAGCCTGACACCAAGCTACGAGCAGTACTTC

v_call: TRBV6-5
d_call: TRBD1
clone_size: NA
j_call: TRBJ1-5
cdr3_aa: CASGYRGGQPQHF
cdr3_nt: TGTGCCAGCGGTTACAGGGGCGGTCAGCCCCAGCATTTT

v_call: TRBV19
d_call: TRBD1
clone_size: NA
j_call: TRBJ1-2
cdr3_aa: CASSMLQGEYGYTF
cdr3_nt: TGTGCCAGTAGTATGTTGCAGGGGGAATATGGCTACACCTTC

v_call: TRBV12-3/TRBV12-4
d_call: TRBD2
clone_size: NA
j_call: TRBJ2-3
cdr3_aa: CASSPNSGGAPRTQYF
cdr3_nt: TGTGCCAGCAGTCCCAATAGCGGGGGGGCCCCGAGAACGCAGTATTTT

v_call: TRBV27
d_call: NA
clone_size: NA
j_call: TRBJ2-3
cdr3_aa: CASSLNGRDLFRDTQYF
cdr3_nt: TGTGCCAGCAGTTTGAATGGGCGGGACCTTTTTAGGGATACGCAGTATTTT

v_call: TRBV11-1
d_call: TRBD2
clone_size: NA
j_call: TRBJ2-7
cdr3_aa: CASSRGTSGMNEQYF
cdr3_nt: TGTGCCAGCAGCCGAGGGACTAGCGGGATGAACGAGCAGTACTTC

v_call: TRBV3-1
d_call: TRBD1
clone_size: NA
j_call: TRBJ1-5
cdr3_aa: CASRGQGPTQHF
cdr3_nt: TGTGCCAGCAGGGGACAGGGTCCGACCCAGCATTTT

v_call: TRBV12-3/TRBV12-4
d_call: TRBD1
clone_size: NA
j_call: TRBJ2-5
cdr3_aa: CASNIQGAGETQYF
cdr3_nt: TGTGCCAGCAACATCCAGGGGGCTGGGGAGACCCAGTACTTC

v_call: TRBV29-1
d_call: NA
clone_size: NA
j_call: TRBJ2-1
cdr3_aa: CSVDTGGPYNEQFF
cdr3_nt: TGCAGCGTTGACACCGGGGGCCCCTACAATGAGCAGTTCTTC

v_call: TRBV9
d_call: NA
clone_size: once
j_call: TRBJ1-1
cdr3_aa: CASSEVLGGTEAFF
cdr3_nt: TGTGCCAGCAGCGAAGTACTAGGGGGAACTGAAGCTTTCTTT

v_call: TRBV30
d_call: NA
clone_size: NA
j_call: TRBJ1-1
cdr3_aa: CAWSVKPYTEAFF
cdr3_nt: TGTGCCTGGAGTGTAAAACCGTACACTGAAGCTTTCTTT

v_call: TRBV18
d_call: TRBD1
clone_size: NA
j_call: TRBJ1-4
cdr3_aa: CASSPGQGNDEKLFF
cdr3_nt: TGTGCCAGCTCACCGGGACAGGGGAACGATGAAAAACTGTTTTTT

v_call: TRBV2
d_call: NA
clone_size: once
j_call: TRBJ1-5
cdr3_aa: CASSTRQGKGQPQHF
cdr3_nt: TGTGCCAGCAGTACCCGCCAGGGAAAAGGTCAGCCCCAGCATTTT

v_call: TRBV3-1
d_call: TRBD1
clone_size: NA
j_call: TRBJ2-5
cdr3_aa: CASSLGTGGETQYF
cdr3_nt: TGTGCCAGCAGCCTGGGGACAGGGGGAGAGACCCAGTACTTC

v_call: TRBV6-5
d_call: NA
clone_size: NA
j_call: TRBJ1-5
cdr3_aa: CASSRGRSQSPQHF
cdr3_nt: TGTGCCAGCAGCAGAGGACGGTCCCAGAGTCCCCAGCATTTT